The 6 T cell receptor beta chains given below trace back to one sample, sequenced in a study of OX40 agonist ivuxolimab in advanced cancers. The data were produced by immunoSEQ multiplex PCR, yet TCRdb's version contains in-frame clones alone and is incomplete. The repertoire consists of 65,000 to 90,000 clones, with 82% occurring once and the leading ten covering more than 4.5%. The specimen was CD4+ or CD8+ T cells sorted from blood, collected in a trial of the OX40 agonist ivuxolimab. Receptors were obtained from an adult with an advanced solid tumor such as melanoma, head and neck, liver or kidney cancer.

The chain uses TRBV6-5 and TRBJ2-3; D unresolved. CDR3 length: 13 amino acids. CDR1 is MNHEY and CDR2 is SVGAGI in the germline V gene. The V end lost 5 bases, the J end lost 2 bases, and 8 bases lay between the germline ends. In DNA form, the CDR3 reads TGTGCCAGCAGTCTCGGGTACACAGATACGCAGTATTTT. Residues: CASSLGYTDTQYF.

About this clone: The junction departs from the called germline gene at one end, perhaps through a read error. The V gene is TRBV7-2, the J gene TRBJ1-4; the D gene is possibly TRBD1 (5 bases). The CDR3 has 14 residues. The germline V gene encodes CDR1 SGHTA and CDR2 FQGNSA. This chain's CDR3 is CASSIAGRLEKLFF. CDR3 DNA sequence: TGTGCCAGCAGCATAGCAGGGCGCCTTGAAAAACTGTTTTTT. The whole variable domain, filled in from reference TRBV7-2 and TRBJ1-4, reads GAGVSQSPSNKVTEKGKDVELRCDPISGHTALYWYRQSLGQGLEFLIYFQGNSAPDKSGLPSDRFSAERTGGSVSTLTIQRTQQEDSAVYLCASSIAGRLEKLFFGSGTQLSVL.

The J gene is TRBJ2-7, the V gene TRBV2, with TRBD1 matching 8 bases. Germline V CDR1 and CDR2: SNHLY, FYNNEI. The V and J ends lost 6 bases and 2 bases, in that order; junction bases with no gene match: 9. The CDR3 contains 15 residues. CDR3 nucleotides: TGTGCCAGCAGGAGAGCCACAGGGGGAGCCTACGAGCAGTACTTC. This translates into CASRRATGGAYEQYF.

This sequence joins TRBV18 and TRBJ1-4; D possibly corresponds to TRBD1 (5 bases). The CDR3 spans 15 residues. The germline CDR1 and CDR2 sequences are KGHSH and LQKENI. Trimming removed 5 bases at V and 0 bases at J, with 10 bases between. CDR3 sequence (DNA): TGTGCCAGCTCATCAGGGCCCCCAACTAATGAAAAACTGTTTTTT. Translating it yields CASSSGPPTNEKLFF.

The chain combines TRBV5-1 with TRBJ2-1; unclear D gene. The germline CDR1 and CDR2 sequences are SGHRS and YFSETQ. The V end was cut by 0 bases, the J end by 8 bases, with 6 bases between. CDR3 length equals 12 residues. The CDR3 is CASSLAFDEQFF. The CDR3, as DNA: TGCGCCAGCAGCTTGGCCTTCGATGAGCAGTTCTTC.

The chain is built from TRBV6-1 and TRBJ2-7; 7 bases are a match to TRBD1. Trimming at V came to 2 bases and at J to 2 bases, leaving 9 bases not matched to a gene. This CDR3 is 16 amino acids long. The germline gives CDR1 MNHNS, CDR2 SASEGT. The CDR3 DNA is TGTGCCAGCAGTGAATTGCCGGGACAGTTACCCTACGAGCAGTACTTC. It translates to CASSELPGQLPYEQYF.